This T cell receptor beta chain was recovered during a study of OX40 agonist ivuxolimab in advanced cancers. Study background: Three patients showed partial responses: one hepatocellular carcinoma and two cutaneous melanoma cases. Study-level points and caveats: Certain nonresponding patients likewise had low normalized T-cell clonal expansion.

Here immunoSEQ multiplex PCR was the method, and the copy in TCRdb shows in-frame clones only, minus some. The sample has about 36,000 clones; 74% are singletons. This CDR3 spans 16 amino acids. J lost 4 bases, V lost 0 bases, and 8 bases had no gene match. A few counts support this clone. Its antigen remains unidentified. The V gene is TRBV5-3, the J gene TRBJ2-5; the match to TRBD2 covers 8 bases. TRBV5-3 is known as an ORF, though its function is uncertain. The clonotype was recovered from an adult with an advanced solid tumor such as melanoma, head and neck, liver or kidney cancer. Here the sequenced sample was CD4+ or CD8+ T cells sorted from blood, taken in a trial of the OX40 agonist ivuxolimab. DNA for the CDR3: TGTGCCAGAAGCTTGGCGCCAGCGGGGGTGTCAGAGACCCAGTACTTC. This codes for CARSLAPAGVSETQYF.